The clone carrying this T cell receptor beta chain was counted many times. What it binds is unknown. This entry comes from a study of T cell repertoires in cytomegalovirus infection. Study overall: Evidence of both CMV infection and a matching HLA type came from public TCR beta signatures. Regarding the study as a whole: It was HLA-C-restricted CMV-specific TCR beta clonotypes that dominated the response ex vivo.

The V gene's germline CDR1 is SGHTA and CDR2 FQGNSA. This CDR3 spans 15 amino acids. Between the trimmed V and J ends, which lost 7 bases and 0 bases, there was a span of 15 bases. TCRdb re-derived calls from the reads in MiXCR, one entry per CDR3 protein. The sample yields under 350,000 distinct CDR3 sequences, roughly 9.5% seen once. The chain combines TRBV7-2 with TRBJ1-1; no firm D call. This sequence was found in a human donor in good health (CMV status not recorded). Some clones in this sample may be carry-over from other donors' samples. Sequenced sample: PBMCs. CDR3 nucleotides: TGTGCCAGCATGGAGTGGTCGGGATTGAACACTGAAGCTTTCTTT. Its translation: CASMEWSGLNTEAFF.